The rows below give T cell receptor beta chains drawn from one sample of a study of vaccination and CD4 T cells after COVID-19. These receptors' antigens are unknown. TCRdb re-called the PCR reads with MiXCR, one entry per CDR3 protein. The profile shows roughly 7,000 distinct CDR3 sequences, 45% to 55% of them singletons. The sequencing sample was made of CD4+ T cells from blood, cultured in vitro. These receptors were obtained from a human donor in good health. Both conserved end residues are part of each CDR3. The D gene is left open where the match is weak. Size tells how often a clone was seen (once, few, many) or the class of an expanded clone, and some rows leave it out.

V,J,D,size,CDR3,DNA
TRBV19,TRBJ2-2,TRBD1,NA,CASTGTGNTGELFF,TGTGCCAGTACCGGGACAGGGAACACCGGGGAGCTGTTTTTT
TRBV20-1,TRBJ1-6,NA,few,CSARHRKDSYNSPLHF,TGCAGTGCTAGACACCGCAAAGACTCCTATAATTCACCCCTCCACTTT
TRBV20-1,TRBJ2-7,TRBD2,NA,CSATSGTSGLRQQYF,TGCAGTGCTACATCCGGGACTAGCGGTCTACGGCAGCAGTACTTC
TRBV6-1,TRBJ1-6,NA,few,CASSATGRAGNSPLHF,TGTGCCAGCAGTGCCACAGGGAGAGCTGGTAATTCACCCCTCCACTTT
TRBV30,TRBJ1-6,TRBD1,NA,CACTGEPSYNSPLHF,TGTGCCTGTACAGGGGAGCCCTCCTATAATTCACCCCTCCACTTT
TRBV21-1,TRBJ2-1,NA,NA,CASSKSGGGNEQFF,TGTGCCAGCAGCAAAAGCGGGGGGGGCAATGAGCAGTTCTTC
TRBV7-9,TRBJ2-7,TRBD2,NA,CASSRTGGNYEQYF,TGTGCCAGCAGCAGAACCGGGGGGAACTACGAGCAGTACTTC
TRBV12-3/TRBV12-4,TRBJ1-2,NA,few,CASSLMVSAGQGYTF,TGTGCCAGCAGTTTGATGGTTTCGGCAGGGCAAGGCTACACCTTC
TRBV30,TRBJ2-5,TRBD1,NA,CAWSGDRGILAQYF,TGTGCCTGGAGTGGGGACAGGGGGATCTTAGCCCAGTACTTC
TRBV7-2,TRBJ1-2,NA,few,CASSLYGGDYGYTF,TGTGCCAGCAGCCTCTATGGGGGTGACTATGGCTACACCTTC
TRBV12-3/TRBV12-4,TRBJ1-5,NA,NA,CASGGGWGPQHF,TGTGCCAGCGGTGGGGGTTGGGGGCCCCAGCATTTT
TRBV6-1,TRBJ2-5,TRBD1,NA,CASLQGEGQETQYF,TGTGCCAGCCTACAGGGGGAAGGCCAAGAGACTCAGTACTTC
TRBV7-9,TRBJ1-2,NA,NA,CASSLSLRDGYTF,TGTGCCAGCAGCTTAAGCCTACGAGATGGCTACACCTTC
TRBV7-2,TRBJ1-2,NA,NA,CASSLGTLNYGYTF,TGTGCCAGCAGCTTAGGGACACTTAACTATGGCTACACCTTC
TRBV20-1,TRBJ1-5,TRBD1,NA,CSVREGADNQPQHF,TGCAGTGTCCGGGAGGGGGCCGACAATCAGCCCCAGCATTTT
TRBV20-1,TRBJ1-5,NA,NA,CSARGQEDQPQHF,TGCAGTGCTAGAGGGCAGGAAGATCAGCCCCAGCATTTT
TRBV20-1,TRBJ2-3,TRBD1,NA,CSAPDRGRADTQYF,TGCAGTGCTCCGGACAGGGGGCGTGCAGATACGCAGTATTTT
TRBV7-2,TRBJ2-1,NA,NA,CASSPFSYNEQFF,TGTGCCAGCAGCCCGTTTTCCTACAATGAGCAGTTCTTC
TRBV7-9,TRBJ2-7,TRBD1,few,CASSLRLSGQGLPYEQYF,TGTGCCAGCAGCTTACGCTTATCGGGACAGGGACTGCCTTACGAGCAGTACTTC
TRBV7-2,TRBJ2-5,TRBD2,NA,CASSFRVTSGAETQYF,TGTGCCAGCAGCTTCCGGGTGACTAGCGGGGCAGAGACCCAGTACTTC
TRBV6-1,TRBJ2-5,TRBD2,NA,CASRPLAGWETQYF,TGTGCCAGCAGACCACTAGCGGGGTGGGAGACCCAGTACTTC
TRBV5-1,TRBJ1-2,NA,NA,CASSLEGGLGYGYTF,TGCGCCAGCAGCTTGGAAGGGGGTTTGGGCTATGGCTACACCTTC
TRBV6-1,TRBJ2-3,NA,NA,CASKPGTLSTDTQYF,TGTGCCAGCAAACCGGGGACGCTCAGCACAGATACGCAGTATTTT
TRBV7-6,TRBJ2-5,NA,few,CASSLVVAGETQYF,TGTGCCAGCAGCTTAGTGGTTGCGGGAGAGACCCAGTACTTC
TRBV20-1,TRBJ1-1,NA,NA,CSAKIQGALGTEAFF,TGCAGTGCTAAAATACAGGGTGCCCTAGGCACTGAAGCTTTCTTT
TRBV19,TRBJ1-2,NA,NA,CASSIPDGYGYTF,TGTGCCAGTAGTATCCCGGACGGGTATGGCTACACCTTC
TRBV7-8,TRBJ1-1,NA,NA,CASSLGEYTEAFF,TGTGCCAGCAGCTTAGGGGAGTACACTGAAGCTTTCTTT
TRBV7-9,TRBJ2-4,NA,NA,CASSLAGLRAKNIQYF,TGTGCCAGCAGCTTAGCGGGGCTGCGAGCCAAAAACATTCAGTACTTC
TRBV12-3/TRBV12-4,TRBJ1-2,NA,NA,CASSLSGGGGYTF,TGTGCCAGCAGTTTGTCCGGGGGTGGTGGCTACACCTTC
TRBV10-3,TRBJ2-7,NA,NA,CAISGSRNEPFYEQYF,TGTGCCATCAGTGGCTCGAGGAACGAGCCCTTCTACGAGCAGTACTTC
TRBV20-1,TRBJ2-1,TRBD2,NA,CSARTGTSSYNEQFF,TGCAGTGCTAGAACCGGGACTAGCTCCTACAATGAGCAGTTCTTC
TRBV7-3,TRBJ1-6,NA,NA,CASSFTGRDSPLHF,TGTGCCAGCAGCTTTACTGGTAGGGATTCACCCCTCCACTTT
TRBV6-1,TRBJ2-5,NA,few,CASSEQRSGETQYF,TGTGCCAGCAGTGAACAGCGCTCGGGGGAGACCCAGTACTTC
TRBV27,TRBJ1-1,NA,NA,CASSWQLNTEAFF,TGTGCCAGCAGTTGGCAGCTGAACACTGAAGCTTTCTTT
TRBV19,TRBJ2-2,TRBD1,few,CASSIGQGRTGELFF,TGTGCCAGTAGTATAGGACAGGGAAGGACCGGGGAGCTGTTTTTT
TRBV29-1,TRBJ1-6,NA,NA,CSVSAGDNSPLHF,TGCAGCGTTAGTGCAGGCGATAATTCACCCCTCCACTTT
TRBV19,TRBJ1-1,NA,NA,CASSARTLKDTEAFF,TGTGCCAGTAGTGCCCGGACATTGAAGGACACTGAAGCTTTCTTT
TRBV6-1,TRBJ1-1,NA,few,CASTRVNTEAFF,TGTGCCAGCACGAGAGTGAACACTGAAGCTTTCTTT
TRBV11-2,TRBJ1-2,TRBD1,NA,CASSFGTGSGYTF,TGTGCCAGCAGCTTCGGGACAGGGAGCGGCTACACCTTC
TRBV11-2,TRBJ1-1,NA,NA,CASSGRRTNEAFF,TGTGCCAGCAGCGGGAGGAGGACTAATGAAGCTTTCTTT
TRBV6-1,TRBJ1-2,TRBD1,NA,CASISLAGGLLGYTF,TGTGCCAGCATATCCTTAGCAGGGGGGCTTCTTGGCTACACCTTC
TRBV7-9,TRBJ2-2,NA,once,CASSLLLPGLIGELFF,TGTGCCAGCAGCTTGCTTCTTCCAGGACTTATCGGGGAGCTGTTTTTT
TRBV15,TRBJ2-1,NA,NA,CATSRSERSADNEQFF,TGTGCCACCAGCAGATCTGAGAGGTCGGCAGACAATGAGCAGTTCTTC
TRBV27,TRBJ1-5,TRBD1,NA,CASSSLTGQNQPQHF,TGTGCCAGCAGTTCCTTGACAGGGCAGAATCAGCCCCAGCATTTT
TRBV5-8,TRBJ1-1,TRBD1,few,CASSFEAGGNVNTEAFF,TGTGCCAGCAGCTTCGAGGCAGGGGGCAACGTGAACACTGAAGCTTTCTTT
TRBV19,TRBJ1-5,NA,NA,CASSIRRRGDQPQHF,TGTGCCAGTAGTATAAGAAGAAGGGGTGATCAGCCCCAGCATTTT
TRBV20-1,TRBJ1-3,NA,NA,CSASETANSGNTIYF,TGCAGTGCTAGTGAGACAGCTAACTCTGGAAACACCATATATTTT
TRBV19,TRBJ1-6,TRBD1,few,CASSYLVGTGRRGTPLHF,TGTGCCAGTAGCTACCTAGTTGGGACAGGGAGAAGAGGAACACCCCTCCACTTT
TRBV2,TRBJ1-2,TRBD1,few,CASSWDSWSF,TGTGCCAGCAGCTGGGACAGCTGGTCCTTC
TRBV2,TRBJ2-5,TRBD1,NA,CVSSVTGGSETQYF,TGTGTCAGCAGCGTAACAGGGGGTTCAGAGACCCAGTACTTC
TRBV10-3,TRBJ2-7,NA,NA,CAIRGDSYEQYF,TGTGCCATCAGGGGGGACTCCTACGAGCAGTACTTC
TRBV7-9,TRBJ1-1,NA,NA,CASSPPNRGQEAFF,TGTGCCAGCAGCCCGCCCAACCGAGGCCAAGAAGCTTTCTTT
TRBV27,TRBJ1-1,NA,NA,CASGTQGLKNTEAFF,TGTGCCAGCGGGACCCAGGGACTGAAAAACACTGAAGCTTTCTTT
TRBV20-1,TRBJ2-3,NA,NA,CSARGFNENTQYF,TGCAGTGCTAGGGGCTTTAATGAAAATACGCAGTATTTT
TRBV19,TRBJ1-6,NA,NA,CASSGKNSPLHF,TGTGCCAGTAGTGGGAAGAATTCACCCCTCCACTTT
TRBV20-1,TRBJ2-7,NA,NA,CSATMSYEQYF,TGCAGTGCTACCATGTCCTACGAGCAGTACTTC
TRBV20-1,TRBJ1-2,NA,NA,CSASPGLANYGYTF,TGCAGTGCTAGCCCAGGGCTCGCTAACTATGGCTACACCTTC
TRBV12-3/TRBV12-4,TRBJ2-5,TRBD2,NA,CASRTTGGGVYEETQYF,TGTGCCAGCAGAACTACCGGTGGGGGGGTCTATGAAGAGACCCAGTACTTC
TRBV7-6,TRBJ1-1,NA,NA,CASSPSVQTNTEAFF,TGTGCCAGCAGCCCGAGCGTACAGACGAACACTGAAGCTTTCTTT
TRBV20-1,TRBJ1-1,TRBD1,NA,CSARRDSSNTEAFF,TGCAGTGCTAGACGGGACAGTTCAAACACTGAAGCTTTCTTT